The 23 T cell receptor beta chains below all came from one sample that was sequenced in a study of T cells in Graves' hyperthyroidism and ophthalmopathy. Amplification of TCR beta CDR3 regions used RNA as the template. With the HTBI primer set, the TCR CDR3 went through a first round of RT-PCR. TCRdb re-analysed the multiplex PCR reads in MiXCR, keeping a single row per CDR3 protein. The table records around 540,000 distinct CDR3 sequences, 35% to 55% of them present only once. Sequences were obtained from peripheral blood or thyroid tissue (not recorded which). The receptors here all came from a woman aged 18-29 years with Graves' hyperthyroidism.

The chain is built from TRBV7-9 and TRBJ2-5, with TRBD1 as a possible D gene (6 bases). The CDR3 consists of 15 residues. Germline CDR1 reads SEHNR; CDR2 reads FQNEAQ (reference sequence). The V and J ends lost 1 base and 2 bases respectively, with 11 bases between them. CDR3 nucleotides: TGTGCCAGCAGCTTAGTACTGGGACAACAAGAGACCCAGTACTTC. Translation: CASSLVLGQQETQYF. Drawing the rest from reference TRBV7-9 and TRBJ2-5, the complete variable domain is DTGVSQNPRHKITKRGQNVTFRCDPISEHNRLYWYRQTLGQGPEFLTYFQNEAQLEKSRLLSDRFSAERPKGSFSTLEIQRTEQGDSAMYLCASSLVLGQQETQYFGPGTRLLVL.

The chain couples TRBV7-9 to TRBJ1-2; D not certain. The CDR3 runs to 15 residues. V lost 5 bases and J lost 8, with 21 bases in between. Germline V gene data show CDR1 as SEHNR and CDR2 as FQNEAQ (reference sequence). CDR3 residues: CASSVEVGWVGGYTF. The CDR3, as DNA: TGTGCCAGCAGCGTTGAAGTTGGATGGGTAGGAGGCTACACCTTC. The full variable domain, in which reference TRBV7-9 and TRBJ1-2 provide the parts outside the CDR3, is DTGVSQNPRHKITKRGQNVTFRCDPISEHNRLYWYRQTLGQGPEFLTYFQNEAQLEKSRLLSDRFSAERPKGSFSTLEIQRTEQGDSAMYLCASSVEVGWVGGYTFGSGTRLTVV.

This sequence joins TRBV10-3 and TRBJ1-4; tentatively, D is TRBD1 (5 bases). The CDR3 is 15 residues long. Trimming took off 3 bases at V and 2 bases at J, with 10 bases between the two ends. Per germline, CDR1 ENHRY and CDR2 SYGVKD. CDR3 loop: CAISDSRGTNEKLFF. CDR3 nucleotide sequence: TGTGCCATCAGTGACTCTCGGGGGACTAATGAAAAACTGTTTTTT.

V and J are TRBV10-3 and TRBJ1-2, with TRBD1 as a possible D gene (6 bases). This CDR3 spans 16 amino acids. Looked up from germline, CDR1 is ENHRY and CDR2 is SYGVKD. V shed 4 bases and J shed 0 bases, with 15 bases lying between them. The chain's CDR3 is CAISGTAAPSNYGYTF. The CDR3 DNA is TGTGCCATCAGTGGGACAGCGGCCCCATCTAACTATGGCTACACCTTC.

This clonotype was seen at least ten times. This chain links TRBV7-9 with TRBJ1-6; D might be TRBD1 (5 bases). The CDR3 sequence is 16 residues long. The V and J ends lost 5 bases and 8 bases respectively, with 19 bases between them. Germline V gene lookup returns CDR1 SEHNR and CDR2 FQNEAQ (reference sequence). CDR3 bases: TGTGCCAGCAGCCAAACGCGGCTAAAACAGGATTCACCCCTCCACTTT. Amino acid sequence: CASSQTRLKQDSPLHF. The whole variable domain, filled in from reference TRBV7-9 and TRBJ1-6, reads DTGVSQNPRHKITKRGQNVTFRCDPISEHNRLYWYRQTLGQGPEFLTYFQNEAQLEKSRLLSDRFSAERPKGSFSTLEIQRTEQGDSAMYLCASSQTRLKQDSPLHFGNGTRLTVT.

This rearrangement joins TRBV24-1 to TRBJ2-3; perhaps TRBD2 as D (6 bases). The germline V gene encodes CDR1 KGHDR and CDR2 SFDVKD. This CDR3 comprises 16 residues. The germline V and J ends were trimmed by 2 bases and 2 bases, with 13 bases remaining between them. CDR3 sequence reads: CATSDWRGDPTDTQYF. The CDR3 coding sequence is TGTGCCACCAGTGATTGGCGGGGAGACCCCACAGATACGCAGTATTTT.

In the case of this clonotype: Being one base from a much bigger clone, this may be a read error. The V and J genes are TRBV24-1 and TRBJ1-2, with unresolved D. V lost 11 bases and J 2 bases, leaving 14 bases between the germline ends. Germline CDR1 KGHDR, CDR2 SFDVKD. This CDR3 comprises 13 residues. The CDR3 DNA sequence: TGTGCCAGCGGCTCCCGCGTAAACTATGGCTACACCTTC. Its protein is CASGSRVNYGYTF.

In its sample, this clonotype was seen many times. The chain links TRBV10-3 to TRBJ1-6, with TRBD1 matching 7 bases. Germline V gives CDR1 ENHRY, CDR2 SYGVKD. This CDR3 region has 15 residues. V lost 10 bases, J lost 1 base, and 7 bases stayed unmatched. CDR3 region: CATEQGTSYNSPLHF. The CDR3, as DNA: TGTGCCACCGAACAGGGGACGTCCTATAATTCACCCCTCCACTTT.

This clonotype has at least ten counts. The V gene is TRBV7-2, the J gene TRBJ2-7, with a possible D match to TRBD2 (6 bases). V lost 6 bases to trimming and J lost 2 bases, with 17 bases between them. The CDR3 is 15 residues long. CDR1 is SGHTA, CDR2 FQGNSA, per germline. CDR3 amino acids: CASSRSTSPTYEQYF. CDR3 coding DNA: TGTGCCAGCAGTCGAAGCACTAGCCCAACCTACGAGCAGTACTTC.

V and J are TRBV7-9 and TRBJ2-7; TRBD2 matches at 13 bases. CDR1 and CDR2 (germline): SEHNR, FQNEAQ (reference sequence). The CDR3 covers 15 residues. After removal of 7 bases from V and 3 bases from J, the junction contained 6 bases not matched to a gene. The CDR3 sequence is CASNQGLAGVYEQYF. The DNA for the CDR3 is TGTGCCAGCAACCAAGGACTAGCGGGAGTCTACGAGCAGTACTTC. Full variable domain (outside the CDR3, taken from reference TRBV7-9 and TRBJ2-7): DTGVSQNPRHKITKRGQNVTFRCDPISEHNRLYWYRQTLGQGPEFLTYFQNEAQLEKSRLLSDRFSAERPKGSFSTLEIQRTEQGDSAMYLCASNQGLAGVYEQYFGPGTRLTVT.

As to this clonotype: The CDR3 does not close with the conserved phenylalanine or tryptophan, likely indicating a read error. V usage is TRBV7-2 and J usage is TRBJ1-2, with D unresolved. CDR1 SGHTA and CDR2 FQGNSA come from the germline V gene. This CDR3 spans 13 amino acids. Trimming pared 5 bases from V and 6 bases from J, leaving 13 bases between. This CDR3 is CASSLTREHGYTL. The CDR3 coding sequence is TGTGCCAGCAGCCTAACTCGGGAGCATGGCTACACCCTC.

The chain employs TRBV2 and TRBJ1-5; no clear D gene. The V end lost 5 bases, the J end lost 5 bases, and 10 bases lay between the germline ends. The CDR3 extends over 13 amino acids. Per the germline V gene, CDR1 is SNHLY and CDR2 is FYNNEI. CDR3 bases: TGTGCCAGCAGTCTTAAAGACCATCAGCCCCAGCATTTT. Protein: CASSLKDHQPQHF.

This chain links TRBV29-1 with TRBJ2-5; a weak D match, TRBD2 (5 bases). Germline V gene lookup returns CDR1 SQVTM and CDR2 ANQGSEA. The CDR3 is 13 residues long. CDR3 residues: CSERPGVWETQYF. CDR3 coding DNA: TGCAGTGAGCGGCCCGGGGTTTGGGAGACCCAGTACTTC.

This sequence joins TRBV7-9 and TRBJ2-7; D is perhaps TRBD1 or TRBD2 (5 bases each). CDR1 and CDR2 (germline): SEHNR, FQNEAQ (reference sequence). V lost 3 bases and J lost 4, with 13 bases in between. CDR3 length: 14 amino acids. For the CDR3, the DNA is TGTGCCAGCAGCTTCGACGGGGCTTCTTACGAGCAGTACTTC. Translation gives CASSFDGASYEQYF.

This clonotype was counted a few times. The V gene is TRBV2, the J gene TRBJ2-7; 9 bases line up with TRBD1. Germline CDR1 and CDR2: SNHLY and FYNNEI. The CDR3 has 15 amino acids. J lost 4 bases, V lost 1 base, and 5 bases had no gene match. This CDR3 reads CASSEGTGVTYEQYF. The DNA for the CDR3 is TGTGCCAGCAGTGAAGGGACAGGGGTGACATACGAGCAGTACTTC.

V and J are TRBV7-2 and TRBJ2-5, with D perhaps assigned TRBD1 or TRBD2 (5 bases each). The J call may be incorrect, as the DNA end agrees better with TRBJ2-1. The germline gives CDR1 SGHTA, CDR2 FQGNSA. The CDR3 has 13 residues. In DNA, the CDR3 is TGTGCCAGCAGCGAACCCTGGGGGAATGAGCAGTTCTTC. This encodes CASSEPWGNEQFF.

The rearrangement links TRBV7-9 to TRBJ2-7, with 16 bases aligning to TRBD2. From germline, CDR1 is SEHNR and CDR2 FQNEAQ (reference sequence). The ends lost 5 bases at V and 7 bases at J; junction bases unmatched: 5. This CDR3 spans 15 amino acids. This chain's CDR3 is CASSGTGLAGGEQYF. DNA for the CDR3: TGTGCCAGCAGCGGAACGGGACTAGCGGGAGGGGAGCAGTACTTC.

The chain couples TRBV7-8 to TRBJ1-6; possible D gene TRBD1, 6 bases. Germline values: CDR1 SGHVS, CDR2 FQNEAQ. The CDR3 is made up of 15 amino acids. With 1 base removed from V and 9 bases from J, the gap between germline ends came to 13 bases. As DNA, the CDR3 is TGTGCCAGCAGCTTAGGGATTGGGGGCACTTCACCCCTCCACTTT. This sequence encodes CASSLGIGGTSPLHF.

The chain joins TRBV12-3 or TRBV12-4 to TRBJ1-5; a weak D match, TRBD1 (5 bases). The germline V and J ends were trimmed by 4 bases and 4 bases, with 14 bases remaining between them. The CDR3 has 15 residues. CDR3 protein: CASSYTGQGNQPQHF. The CDR3 DNA reads as TGTGCCAGCAGTTACACGGGGCAAGGTAATCAGCCCCAGCATTTT.

The table lists this clonotype with many counts. V gene TRBV7-6 combines with J gene TRBJ2-7; D perhaps matches TRBD2 (5 bases). From germline, CDR1 is SGHVS and CDR2 FNYEAQ. The CDR3 loop spans 12 amino acids. V was cut by 9 bases and J by 2 bases, with 11 bases left in between. The CDR3 reads CASSEEPYEQYF. The CDR3, as DNA: TGTGCCAGTTCGGAGGAGCCCTACGAGCAGTACTTC.

This rearrangement joins TRBV25-1 to TRBJ1-2, with TRBD1 as a possible D gene (5 bases). The CDR3 consists of 14 residues. V was clipped by 6 bases and J by 13 bases, with 24 bases between them. In germline, CDR1 is MGHDK, CDR2 SYGVNS. Written as DNA, the CDR3 is TGTGCCAGCAGCCAAGGGGTCACCACTCCCACAAGCACCTTC. Its translation is CASSQGVTTPTSTF.

This clonotype was counted many times. J is TRBJ1-5 and V is TRBV2; weak D call: TRBD1 (5 bases). Germline V CDR1 and CDR2: SNHLY, FYNNEI. V was shortened by 1 base and J by 5 bases, with 9 bases between the two germline ends. This CDR3 contains 14 residues. The CDR3 spells CASSEVRADQPQHF. The CDR3 bases are TGTGCCAGCAGTGAAGTCAGGGCCGATCAGCCCCAGCATTTT.

This clonotype has more than one count but fewer than ten. A much more abundant neighbour one base away suggests this may be a read error. The chain is built from TRBV7-3 and TRBJ2-5; tentatively, D is TRBD1 (5 bases). Trimming removed 0 bases at V and 5 bases at J, with 10 bases between. The length of the CDR3 is 14 residues. Germline CDR1 SGHTA, CDR2 FQGTGA. CDR3 nucleotides: TGTGCCAGCAGCTTAACAGGGGCCGGGGAGACCCAGTACTTC. Amino acid sequence: CASSLTGAGETQYF.